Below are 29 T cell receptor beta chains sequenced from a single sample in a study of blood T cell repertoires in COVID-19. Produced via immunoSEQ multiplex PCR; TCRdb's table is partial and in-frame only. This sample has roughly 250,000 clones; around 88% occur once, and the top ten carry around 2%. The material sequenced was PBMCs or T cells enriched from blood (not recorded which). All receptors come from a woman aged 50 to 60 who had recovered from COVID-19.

The CDR3 spells CASPHKTRRARSNLGRHQPQHF. The DNA for the CDR3 is TGTGCCAGCCCCCATAAGACACGGAGGGCACGCTCGAACTTGGGGCGGCATCAGCCCCAGCATTTT. The chain couples TRBV21-1 to TRBJ1-5. TRBV21-1 is a documented pseudogene. The CDR3 has 22 amino acids.

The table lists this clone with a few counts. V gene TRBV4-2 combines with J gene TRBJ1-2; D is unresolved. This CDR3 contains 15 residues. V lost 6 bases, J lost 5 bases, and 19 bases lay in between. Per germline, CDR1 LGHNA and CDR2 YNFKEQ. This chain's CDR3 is CASSLGVMEEYGYTF. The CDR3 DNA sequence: TGTGCCAGCAGTCTCGGGGTCATGGAGGAATATGGCTACACCTTC.

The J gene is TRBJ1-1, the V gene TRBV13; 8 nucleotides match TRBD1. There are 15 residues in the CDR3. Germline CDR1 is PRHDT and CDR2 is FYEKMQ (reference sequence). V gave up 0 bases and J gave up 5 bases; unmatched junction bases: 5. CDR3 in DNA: TGTGCCAGCAGCTTAGGGCAGGGGGCTGGGACTGAAGCTTTCTTT. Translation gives CASSLGQGAGTEAFF.

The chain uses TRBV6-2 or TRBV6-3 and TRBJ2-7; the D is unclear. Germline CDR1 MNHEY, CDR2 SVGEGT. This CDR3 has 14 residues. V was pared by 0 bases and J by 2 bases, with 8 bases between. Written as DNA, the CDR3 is TGTGCCAGCAGTTACTCGCCAGGAACCTACGAGCAGTACTTC. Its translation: CASSYSPGTYEQYF.

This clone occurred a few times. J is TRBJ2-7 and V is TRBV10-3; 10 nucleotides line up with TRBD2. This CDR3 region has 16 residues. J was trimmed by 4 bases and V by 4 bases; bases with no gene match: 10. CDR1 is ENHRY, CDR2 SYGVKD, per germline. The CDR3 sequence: CAISGASGSGGYEQYF. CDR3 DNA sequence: TGTGCCATCAGTGGTGCTAGCGGGAGTGGGGGTTACGAGCAGTACTTC.

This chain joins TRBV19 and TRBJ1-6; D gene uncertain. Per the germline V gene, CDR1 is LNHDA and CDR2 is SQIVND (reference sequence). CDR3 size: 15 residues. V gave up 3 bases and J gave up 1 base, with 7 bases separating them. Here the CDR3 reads CASSMRGSYNSPLHF. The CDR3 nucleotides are TGTGCCAGTAGTATGCGCGGGTCCTATAATTCACCCCTCCACTTT.

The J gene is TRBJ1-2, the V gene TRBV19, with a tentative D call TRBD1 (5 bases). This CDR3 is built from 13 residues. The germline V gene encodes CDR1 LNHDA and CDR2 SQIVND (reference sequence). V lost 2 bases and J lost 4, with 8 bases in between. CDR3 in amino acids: CASSIPGPYGYTF. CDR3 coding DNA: TGTGCCAGTAGTATACCAGGGCCCTATGGCTACACCTTC.

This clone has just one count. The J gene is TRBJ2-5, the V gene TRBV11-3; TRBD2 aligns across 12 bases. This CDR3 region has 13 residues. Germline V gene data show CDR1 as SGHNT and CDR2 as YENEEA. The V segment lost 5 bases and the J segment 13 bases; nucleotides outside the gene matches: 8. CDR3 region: CASSGTSGRPPYF. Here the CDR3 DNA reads TGTGCCAGCAGCGGGACTAGCGGGCGACCCCCGTACTTC.

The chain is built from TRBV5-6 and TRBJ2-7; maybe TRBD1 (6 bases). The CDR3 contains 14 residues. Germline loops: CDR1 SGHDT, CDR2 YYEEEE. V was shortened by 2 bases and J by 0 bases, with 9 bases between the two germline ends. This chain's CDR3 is CASSFRGSSYEQYF. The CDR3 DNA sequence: TGTGCCAGCAGCTTTAGGGGGAGCTCCTACGAGCAGTACTTC.

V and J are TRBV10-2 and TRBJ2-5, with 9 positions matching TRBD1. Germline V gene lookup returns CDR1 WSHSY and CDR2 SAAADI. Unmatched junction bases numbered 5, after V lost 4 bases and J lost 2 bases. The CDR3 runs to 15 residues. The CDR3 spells CASSGRGQGQETQYF. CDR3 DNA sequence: TGCGCCAGCAGTGGTAGGGGACAGGGACAAGAGACCCAGTACTTC.

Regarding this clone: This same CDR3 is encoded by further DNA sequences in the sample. The CDR3 sequence: CASSGRGYTF. The CDR3 nucleotides are TGTGCCAGCAGCGGGAGAGGTTACACCTTC. The gene calls are TRBV9 and TRBJ1-2; D call uncertain. V gave up 3 bases and J gave up 11 bases, with 8 bases separating them. Per germline, CDR1 SGDLS and CDR2 YYNGEE. The CDR3 has 10 residues.

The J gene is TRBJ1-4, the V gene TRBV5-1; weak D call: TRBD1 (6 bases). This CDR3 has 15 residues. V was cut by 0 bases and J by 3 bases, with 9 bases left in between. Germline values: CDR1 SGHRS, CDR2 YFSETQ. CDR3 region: CASSLVGAANEKLFF. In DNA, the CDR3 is TGCGCCAGCAGCTTGGTGGGGGCGGCTAATGAAAAACTGTTTTTT.

For the CDR3, the DNA is TGCGCCAGCAGCTTGACGAGCGGGAGCACCGGGGAGCTGTTTTTT. It translates to CASSLTSGSTGELFF. This sequence joins TRBV5-1 and TRBJ2-2; 8 bases line up with TRBD2. Trimming took 1 base from V and 4 from J; bases not matched to a gene: 3. Looked up from germline, CDR1 is SGHRS and CDR2 is YFSETQ. The CDR3 runs 15 residues.

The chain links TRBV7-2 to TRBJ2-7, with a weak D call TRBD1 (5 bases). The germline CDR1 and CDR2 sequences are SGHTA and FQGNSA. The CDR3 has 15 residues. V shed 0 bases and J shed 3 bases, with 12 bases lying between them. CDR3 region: CASSLALGPGYEQYF. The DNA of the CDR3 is TGTGCCAGCAGCTTAGCGCTGGGGCCAGGCTACGAGCAGTACTTC.

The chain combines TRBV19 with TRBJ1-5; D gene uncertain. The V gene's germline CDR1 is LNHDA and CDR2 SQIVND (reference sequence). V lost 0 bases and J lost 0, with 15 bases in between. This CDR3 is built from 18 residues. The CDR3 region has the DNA TGTGCCAGTAGTATAGAGGGATCAGTGCGGGATAGCAATCAGCCCCAGCATTTT. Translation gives CASSIEGSVRDSNQPQHF.

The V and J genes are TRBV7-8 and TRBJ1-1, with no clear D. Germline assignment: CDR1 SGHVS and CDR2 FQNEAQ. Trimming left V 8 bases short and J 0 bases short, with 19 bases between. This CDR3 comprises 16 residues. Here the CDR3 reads CASRESRVGLNTEAFF. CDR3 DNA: TGTGCCAGCCGAGAGTCGCGGGTGGGTTTGAACACTGAAGCTTTCTTT. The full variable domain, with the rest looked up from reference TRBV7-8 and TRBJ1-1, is GAGVSQSPRYKVAKRGQDVALRCDPISGHVSLFWYQQALGQGPEFLTYFQNEAQLDKSGLPSDRFFAERPEGSVSTLKIQRTQQEDSAVYLCASRESRVGLNTEAFFGQGTRLTVV.

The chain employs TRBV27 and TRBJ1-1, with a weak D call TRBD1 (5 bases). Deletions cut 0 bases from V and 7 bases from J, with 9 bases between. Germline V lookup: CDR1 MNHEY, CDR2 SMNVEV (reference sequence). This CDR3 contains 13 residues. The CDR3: CASSLSVGDEAFF. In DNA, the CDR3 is TGTGCCAGCAGTTTATCGGTAGGGGATGAAGCTTTCTTT.

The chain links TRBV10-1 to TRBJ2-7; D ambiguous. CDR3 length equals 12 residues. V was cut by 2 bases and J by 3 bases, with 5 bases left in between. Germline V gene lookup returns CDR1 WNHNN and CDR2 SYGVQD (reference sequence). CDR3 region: CASSENYYEQYF. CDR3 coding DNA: TGCGCCAGCAGTGAGAACTACTACGAGCAGTACTTC.

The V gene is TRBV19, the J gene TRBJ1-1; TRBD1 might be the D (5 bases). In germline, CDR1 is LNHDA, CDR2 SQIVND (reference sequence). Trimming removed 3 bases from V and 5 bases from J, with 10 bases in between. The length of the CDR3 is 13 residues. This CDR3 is CASSITGGTEAFF. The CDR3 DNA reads TGTGCCAGTAGTATTACAGGAGGGACTGAAGCTTTCTTT.

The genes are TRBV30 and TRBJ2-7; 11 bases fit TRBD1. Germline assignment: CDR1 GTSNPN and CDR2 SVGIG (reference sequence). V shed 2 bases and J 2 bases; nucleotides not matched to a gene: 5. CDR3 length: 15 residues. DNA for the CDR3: TGTGCCTGGAGTTCCCCGGGACAGGGGGCCTACGAGCAGTACTTC. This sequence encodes CAWSSPGQGAYEQYF.

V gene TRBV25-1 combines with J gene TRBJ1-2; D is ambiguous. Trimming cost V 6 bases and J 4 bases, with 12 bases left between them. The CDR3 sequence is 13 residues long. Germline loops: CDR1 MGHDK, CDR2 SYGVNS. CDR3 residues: CASRREPGYGYTF. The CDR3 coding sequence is TGTGCCAGCAGGCGGGAACCGGGCTATGGCTACACCTTC.

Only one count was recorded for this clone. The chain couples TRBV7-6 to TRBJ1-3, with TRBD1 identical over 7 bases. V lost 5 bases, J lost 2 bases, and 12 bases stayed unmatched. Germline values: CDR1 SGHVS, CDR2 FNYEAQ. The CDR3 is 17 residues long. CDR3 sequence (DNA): TGTGCCAGCAGCCTAAGGGCCGGGCAGGGGGCTGGAAACACCATATATTTT. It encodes CASSLRAGQGAGNTIYF.

The CDR3 coding sequence is TGTGCCAGCAGATCATCCGGGAGAGCTTTCTTT. Residues: CASRSSGRAFF. The V and J genes are TRBV6-5 and TRBJ1-1; D ambiguous. Germline V lookup: CDR1 MNHEY, CDR2 SVGAGI. The V end lost 6 bases, the J end lost 10 bases, and 12 bases lay between the germline ends. The CDR3 is made up of 11 amino acids.

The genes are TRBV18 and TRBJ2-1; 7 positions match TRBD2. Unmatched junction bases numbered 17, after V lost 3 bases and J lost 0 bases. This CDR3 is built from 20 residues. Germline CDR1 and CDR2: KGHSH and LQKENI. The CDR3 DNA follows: TGTGCCAGCTCACCTAGATACGGCGGGAGTACTCAGGGCTCCTACAATGAGCAGTTCTTC. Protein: CASSPRYGGSTQGSYNEQFF.

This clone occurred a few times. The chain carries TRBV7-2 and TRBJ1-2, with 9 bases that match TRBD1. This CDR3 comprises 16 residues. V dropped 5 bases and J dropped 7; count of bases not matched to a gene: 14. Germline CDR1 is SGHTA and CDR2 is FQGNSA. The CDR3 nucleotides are TGTGCCAGCAGCCCAGGACAGGGGACCCTAGTCTTTGGCTACACCTTC. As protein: CASSPGQGTLVFGYTF.

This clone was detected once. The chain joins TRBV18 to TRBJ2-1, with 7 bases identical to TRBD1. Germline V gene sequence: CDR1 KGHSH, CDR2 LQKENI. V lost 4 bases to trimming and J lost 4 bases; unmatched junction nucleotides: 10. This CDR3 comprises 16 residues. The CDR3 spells CASSREQGTAYNEQFF. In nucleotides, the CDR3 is TGTGCCAGCTCACGAGAACAGGGGACAGCGTACAATGAGCAGTTCTTC.

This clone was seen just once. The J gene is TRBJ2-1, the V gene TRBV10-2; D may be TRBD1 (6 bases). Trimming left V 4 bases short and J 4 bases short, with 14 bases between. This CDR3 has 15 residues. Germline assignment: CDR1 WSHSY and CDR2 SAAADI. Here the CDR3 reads CASSVRQGRYNEQFF. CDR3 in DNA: TGCGCCAGCAGTGTTAGGCAGGGGCGGTACAATGAGCAGTTCTTC.

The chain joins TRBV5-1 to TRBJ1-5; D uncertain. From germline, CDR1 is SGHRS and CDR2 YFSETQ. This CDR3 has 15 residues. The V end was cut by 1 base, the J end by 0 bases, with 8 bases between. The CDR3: CASSLSGYSNQPQHF. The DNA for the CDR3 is TGCGCCAGCAGCTTGTCCGGTTATAGCAATCAGCCCCAGCATTTT.

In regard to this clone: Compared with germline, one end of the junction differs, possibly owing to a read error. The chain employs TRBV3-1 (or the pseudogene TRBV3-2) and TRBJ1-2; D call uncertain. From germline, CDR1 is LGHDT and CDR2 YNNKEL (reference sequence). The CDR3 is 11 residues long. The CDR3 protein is CASSQDLRPYF. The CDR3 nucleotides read TGTGCCAGCAGCCAAGATCTGCGGCCCTACTTC.